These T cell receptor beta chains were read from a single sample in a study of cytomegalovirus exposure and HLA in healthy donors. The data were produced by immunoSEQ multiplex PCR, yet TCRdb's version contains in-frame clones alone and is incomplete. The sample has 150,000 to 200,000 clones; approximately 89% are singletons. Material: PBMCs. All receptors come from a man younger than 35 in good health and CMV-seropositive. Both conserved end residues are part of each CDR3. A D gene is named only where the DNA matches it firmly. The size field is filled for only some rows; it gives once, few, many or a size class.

CASSLNINQPQHF TGTGCCAGCAGCTTAAACATCAATCAGCCCCAGCATTTT NA TRBJ1-5 NA TRBV7-3
CATKLGHPVRDTQYF TGTGCCACCAAGCTGGGGCACCCGGTTAGAGATACGCAGTATTTT NA TRBJ2-3 NA TRBV6-1
CASSLTGTYEQYF TGTGCCAGCAGCTTGACAGGAACCTACGAGCAGTACTTC NA TRBJ2-7 NA TRBV11-3
CATSRGQRTYEQYF TGTGCCACCAGTCGAGGTCAGAGGACCTACGAGCAGTACTTC NA TRBJ2-7 NA TRBV15
CASSLEAKTGTRSGANVLTF TGCGCCAGCAGCTTGGAGGCAAAGACAGGAACCCGCTCTGGGGCCAACGTCCTGACTTTC NA TRBJ2-6 NA TRBV5-1
CASKGTGYSNQPQHF TGTGCCAGTAAGGGGACAGGTTATAGCAATCAGCCCCAGCATTTT TRBD1 TRBJ1-5 once TRBV19
CASNELAARGTQYF TGTGCCAGCAATGAACTAGCGGCCCGGGGGACCCAGTACTTC TRBD2 TRBJ2-5 NA TRBV2
CASSLGGQINEKLFF TGTGCCAGCAGCCTGGGGGGGCAAATTAATGAAAAACTGTTTTTT NA TRBJ1-4 NA TRBV7-9
CASSVWTSGNQDTQYF TGTGCCAGCAGTGTGTGGACTAGCGGGAACCAAGATACGCAGTATTTT TRBD2 TRBJ2-3 NA TRBV6-1
CASSSNRAGWRADTQYF TGTGCCAGCAGCTCTAACAGGGCGGGTTGGCGCGCAGATACGCAGTATTTT NA TRBJ2-3 once TRBV5-8
CASSRQGGYEQYF TGTGCCAGCAGCCGACAGGGGGGCTACGAGCAGTACTTC TRBD1 TRBJ2-7 NA TRBV16
CASSLGSVVYEQYF TGTGCCAGCAGCTTAGGTTCGGTAGTTTACGAGCAGTACTTC NA TRBJ2-7 once TRBV7-8
CASSVTPNTEAFF TGTGCCAGCAGCGTTACACCGAACACTGAAGCTTTCTTT NA TRBJ1-1 NA TRBV9
CAMRTDYFDNEQFF TGTGCCATGAGGACCGACTATTTCGACAATGAGCAGTTCTTC NA TRBJ2-1 once TRBV10-3
CASSLDTRSGNTIYF TGTGCCAGCAGCTTAGACACCCGCTCTGGAAACACCATATATTTT NA TRBJ1-3 NA TRBV5-4
CASSPAYEANEQFF TGTGCCAGTAGTCCAGCGTACGAGGCCAATGAGCAGTTCTTC NA TRBJ2-1 NA TRBV19
CASSVGDRGFHEQYF TGTGCCAGCAGCGTAGGGGACAGGGGATTCCACGAGCAGTACTTC TRBD1 TRBJ2-7 NA TRBV9
CASSGPGTQLHEQYF TGTGCCAGCAGCGGACCCGGGACACAGCTCCACGAGCAGTACTTC NA TRBJ2-7 NA TRBV21-1
CSATLAGVQNIQYF TGCAGCGCCACTCTAGCGGGAGTCCAAAACATTCAGTACTTC TRBD2 TRBJ2-4 once TRBV29-1
CASGGDREQPQHF TGTGCCAGCGGGGGGGACAGGGAACAGCCCCAGCATTTT TRBD1 TRBJ1-5 NA TRBV2
CASSQYMNTEAFF TGTGCCAGCAGCCAATACATGAACACTGAAGCTTTCTTT NA TRBJ1-1 NA TRBV7-2
CSVEDSDVYGTALTEAFF TGCAGCGTTGAAGATTCGGATGTTTACGGGACAGCCTTAACTGAAGCTTTCTTT TRBD1 TRBJ1-1 NA TRBV29-1
CASRSPMDRHYEQYF TGTGCCAGCAGAAGTCCCATGGACAGGCACTACGAGCAGTACTTC TRBD1 TRBJ2-7 NA TRBV6-5
CASSPRSGVSTDTQYF TGTGCCAGCTCACCACGGAGCGGGGTTAGCACAGATACGCAGTATTTT TRBD2 TRBJ2-3 NA TRBV18
CASSSPEGTDTQYF TGTGCCAGCAGCTCCCCGGAGGGCACAGATACGCAGTATTTT NA TRBJ2-3 NA TRBV7-3
CASSFLSGERGNIQYF TGTGCCAGCAGTTTCCTTTCGGGGGAGAGGGGAAACATTCAGTACTTC NA TRBJ2-4 NA TRBV27
CAIRTRSLGELFF TGTGCCATCAGGACTAGAAGCTTAGGGGAGCTGTTTTTT NA TRBJ2-2 NA TRBV10-3
CASSYSSGDVSEAFF TGTGCCAGCAGTTACTCGTCCGGGGATGTTAGTGAAGCTTTCTTT NA TRBJ1-1 NA TRBV6-5
CATRREVGTDTQYF TGTGCCACACGACGGGAGGTTGGCACAGATACGCAGTATTTT TRBD2 TRBJ2-3 NA TRBV19
CASSPGTLNYEQYF TGTGCCAGCAGCCCCGGGACACTTAACTACGAGCAGTACTTC NA TRBJ2-7 NA TRBV11-3
CASAPTGRETQYF TGTGCCAGCGCACCGACAGGGAGGGAGACCCAGTACTTC NA TRBJ2-5 once TRBV6-5
CASSLIVAAGNTIYF TGTGCCAGCAGTTTAATCGTGGCAGCTGGAAACACCATATATTTT NA TRBJ1-3 NA TRBV28
CASSPQGTYEQYF TGTGCCAGTAGCCCTCAGGGCACCTACGAGCAGTACTTC NA TRBJ2-7 NA TRBV19
CASSHQNPTEAFF TGTGCCAGTAGTCATCAGAATCCCACTGAAGCTTTCTTT NA TRBJ1-1 NA TRBV19
CASGWDRGQETQYF TGTGCCAGCGGGTGGGACAGGGGCCAAGAGACCCAGTACTTC TRBD1 TRBJ2-5 NA TRBV6-1
CASSLPIGQGAINQPQHF TGTGCCAGCAGCTTACCGATAGGACAGGGCGCCATCAATCAGCCCCAGCATTTT TRBD1 TRBJ1-5 NA TRBV5-8
CASSLTGGPQHF TGTGCCAGCAGTTTGACAGGGGGGCCCCAGCATTTT TRBD1 TRBJ1-5 NA TRBV27
CASSLEEYTDTQYF TGTGCCAGCAGCTTGGAAGAGTACACAGATACGCAGTATTTT NA TRBJ2-3 NA TRBV5-6
CASSAGQRVYEQYF TGTGCCAGCAGCGCCGGACAGCGAGTCTACGAGCAGTACTTC NA TRBJ2-7 NA TRBV9
CASSERGLAVYNEQFF TGTGCCAGCAGTGAAAGGGGCCTAGCGGTTTACAATGAGCAGTTCTTC TRBD2 TRBJ2-1 NA TRBV2
CANLRGLTYEQYF TGTGCCAACCTCAGGGGGCTAACCTACGAGCAGTACTTC TRBD1 TRBJ2-7 NA TRBV6-9
CASSLGTYYNEQFF TGCGCCAGCAGCCTCGGGACATACTACAATGAGCAGTTCTTC NA TRBJ2-1 NA TRBV5-1
CASLTTGTSPNNEQFF TGTGCCAGCCTTACCACCGGGACTAGCCCGAACAATGAGCAGTTCTTC TRBD2 TRBJ2-1 NA TRBV6-6
CASSRTGSMGEKLFF TGTGCCAGTAGTCGGACAGGGTCTATGGGGGAAAAACTGTTTTTT TRBD1 TRBJ1-4 NA TRBV19
CASSLVGGNEQYF TGTGCCAGCAGCTTGGTAGGAGGGAACGAGCAGTACTTC NA TRBJ2-7 NA TRBV11-3
CASSYTSRGPLGGQYF TGTGCCAGCAGTTACACCTCGAGGGGGCCCCTGGGAGGCCAGTACTTC NA TRBJ2-5 once TRBV6-5
CSANVGQGYEQYF TGCAGCGCCAACGTGGGGCAGGGCTACGAGCAGTACTTC NA TRBJ2-7 NA TRBV29-1
CASSLEQGWDQPQHF TGTGCCAGCAGCTTAGAGCAGGGATGGGATCAGCCCCAGCATTTT NA TRBJ1-5 NA TRBV5-8
CASSPTSFYEQYF TGTGCCAGCAGTCCAACTAGTTTCTACGAGCAGTACTTC NA TRBJ2-7 once TRBV7-9
CAWSVRHNTEAFF TGTGCCTGGAGTGTACGACACAACACTGAAGCTTTCTTT NA TRBJ1-1 NA TRBV30
CASSSGLANTQYF TGTGCCAGCAGCTCGGGACTAGCGAATACGCAGTATTTT TRBD2 TRBJ2-3 NA TRBV7-3
CASSKGTSRAYEQYF TGTGCCAGCAGTAAAGGTACTAGTCGGGCCTACGAGCAGTACTTC NA TRBJ2-7 NA TRBV7-9
CASSTGQGQTQYF TGTGCCAGTAGTACCGGACAGGGTCAGACCCAGTACTTC TRBD1 TRBJ2-5 NA TRBV19